These 2 T cell receptor beta chains share one sample of origin, sequenced in a study of blood T cells in healthy people across ages (dated by TCRdb to 2014 to 2015). Receptor amplification or capture employed 5' RACE. A second roughly 6 to 12 cycle PCR used a sample-barcoded 5' primer and a J-beta primer mix. Using fastp trimming at Q25 and MiXCR clonotype assembly, TCRdb reanalyzed the public sequencing data and kept in-frame beta chains. CDR3 protein duplicates are merged, each entry listing the most common genes and DNA. The sample table records 1.8 million or so distinct CDR3 sequences; approximately 40% of these occur just once. The top ten clones comprise about 23% of the sample. The material sequenced was blood. The origin of the receptors is a human donor in good health.

Points on this clonotype: The junction departs from the called germline gene at one end, perhaps through a read error. Here the CDR3 reads CAGSYSTDSPYEQYF. Written as DNA, the CDR3 is TGTGCCGGCAGTTACTCGACAGACTCCCCCTACGAGCAGTACTTC. The chain carries TRBV6-2 or TRBV6-3 and TRBJ2-7; possible D gene TRBD1, 5 bases. The CDR3 runs 15 residues. Germline V gives CDR1 MNHEY, CDR2 SVGEGT.

The rearrangement joins TRBV4-2 to TRBJ1-5, with no clear D. Trimming removed 0 bases at V and 1 base at J, with 7 bases between. The CDR3 has 15 amino acids. Germline V CDR1 and CDR2: LGHNA, YNFKEQ. CDR3 sequence (DNA): TGTGCCAGCAGCCAAGATGGTACCAGCAATCAGCCCCAGCATTTT. Translating it yields CASSQDGTSNQPQHF.